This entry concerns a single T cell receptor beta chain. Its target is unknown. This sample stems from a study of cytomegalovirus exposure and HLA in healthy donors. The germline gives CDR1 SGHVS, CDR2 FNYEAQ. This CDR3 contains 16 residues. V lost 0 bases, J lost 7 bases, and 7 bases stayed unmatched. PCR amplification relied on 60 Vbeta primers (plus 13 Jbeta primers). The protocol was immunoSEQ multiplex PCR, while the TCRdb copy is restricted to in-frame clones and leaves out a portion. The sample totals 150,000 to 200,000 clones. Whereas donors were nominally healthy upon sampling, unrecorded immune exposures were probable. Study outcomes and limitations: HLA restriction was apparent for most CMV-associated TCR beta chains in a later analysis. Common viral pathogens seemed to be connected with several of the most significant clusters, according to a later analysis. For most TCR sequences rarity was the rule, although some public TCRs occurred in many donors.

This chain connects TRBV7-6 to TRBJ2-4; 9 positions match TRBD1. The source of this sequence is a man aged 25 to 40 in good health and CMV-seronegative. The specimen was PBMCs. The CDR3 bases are TGTGCCAGCAGCTTAGCCGGACAGGGGCCTATTAACATTCAGTACTTC. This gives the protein CASSLAGQGPINIQYF.